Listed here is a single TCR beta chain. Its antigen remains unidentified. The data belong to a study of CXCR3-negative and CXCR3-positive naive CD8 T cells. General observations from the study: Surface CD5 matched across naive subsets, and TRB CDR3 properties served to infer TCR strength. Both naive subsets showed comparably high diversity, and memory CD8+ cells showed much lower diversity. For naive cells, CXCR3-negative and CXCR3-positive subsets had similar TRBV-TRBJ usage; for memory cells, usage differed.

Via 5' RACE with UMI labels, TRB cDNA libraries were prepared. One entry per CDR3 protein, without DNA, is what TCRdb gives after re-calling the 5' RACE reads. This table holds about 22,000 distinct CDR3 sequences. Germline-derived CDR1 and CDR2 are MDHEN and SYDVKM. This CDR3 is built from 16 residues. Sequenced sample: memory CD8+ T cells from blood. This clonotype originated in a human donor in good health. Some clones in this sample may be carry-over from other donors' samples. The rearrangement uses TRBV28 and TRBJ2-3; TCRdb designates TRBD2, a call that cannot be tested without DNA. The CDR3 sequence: CASSPLAGGPADTQYF.